This T cell receptor beta chain was captured in a study of T cell responses to AZD1222 COVID-19 vaccine (dated by TCRdb to the early 2020s). For the study in its entirety: A total of just over 230 trial participants underwent TCR sequencing, of whom around 210 had received two doses of AZD1222 and 26 had received two doses of the MenACWY control vaccine. Enrollment into the trials was organized by age into subgroups of 18-55, 56-69 and 70-plus years, and those subgroups contained about 160, 30 and 59 TCR-sequenced participants, respectively.

The CDR3 regions of human TCRbeta chains were subjected to immunosequencing. The paper's data handling went like this. TCRs in the repertoires were compared against a reference library of SARS-CoV-2-specific TCRs that had been generated with the MIRA antigen-specificity platform. Breadth was defined as the fraction of unique TCRs that were SARS-CoV-2-associated, and depth was defined as the fraction of total T cells that were SARS-CoV-2-associated. Using the MIRA data, each spike-specific TCR was mapped to the spike region that the TCR reacts to and placed in a CD4 or CD8 class. Log10-transformed breadth and depth values were compared by one-way ANOVA with Sidak's multiple comparisons tests. Not all clones reach the TCRdb copy of this immuneACCESS table, which keeps in-frame sequences only. Checked studies attribute under half of the gap to unresolved V genes and leave the rest unexplained. V, J and clone size reflect that table, while D and trimming were determined from the DNA. Present in this sample are about 160,000 clones, around 92% of which were seen just once. The ten largest clones capture approximately 0.98% of the sample.

The time point tag for this specimen amounts to: about 28 days (+/-7) after the second vaccine dose. Because spike-specific TCR depth and breadth did not differ between the two schedules, AZD1222 recipients who got a second dose at roughly 4 weeks were pooled with those who got a second dose at roughly 12 weeks. Samples from vaccinated people were obtained from the UK trials COV001 and COV002, which included a single-blind randomized controlled phase 2/3 trial of AZD1222 (ChAdOx1 nCoV-19) in healthy adults. Trial participant PBMC samples were collected at day 0 and day 28 after the second dose for TCRbeta chain sequencing. In the case of this clone: Its antigen target is currently unknown. Base-call qualities are not available, and no considerably larger clone is one nucleotide away.

Here is what the overall study found, with its caveats: Because no day 14 peak-response samples were available, the repertoires could be characterized only after the peak T cell response. After two AZD1222 doses, both the breadth and the depth of spike-specific TCRs were significantly higher than at day 0 and than in MenACWY recipients. Conclusions about previously exposed vaccinees are limited because only 5 or 6 AZD1222 recipients were SARS-CoV-2 seropositive at baseline. The whole spike protein was spanned by vaccine-associated CD4 TCRs, and dominant responses were seen in regions 160-218 and 743-854. The 56-69-year group was small, and its depth increase did not reach significance, likely because of low power. Participants were mostly white British and included more females than males, and it was suggested by the authors that clonal diversity may have been underestimated. Reportedly, almost half of the unique spike-specific TCRs recognized epitopes lying outside the regions that are mutated in the B.1.351 and B.1.1.7 variants.

From the cysteine up to the phenylalanine, the CDR3 has a length of 13 residues. The DNA shown is the 39-base CDR3, in frame from base 1. Sequences SGHTS (CDR1) and YDEGEE (CDR2) are obtained from the germline V gene. V gives up 0 bases and J gives up 6 bases, and the segment between their germline ends measures 7 bases. Sequences were derived from peripheral blood, sampled 28 days after the second AZD1222 dose. The receptor was isolated from an adult who received the AZD1222 COVID-19 vaccine. The chain employs TRBV5-8 and TRBJ1-5; tentative D gene TRBD1, with 5 bases matching. The CDR3 here reads CASSLEGTQPQHF. The bases are TGTGCCAGCAGCTTGGAAGGGACTCAGCCCCAGCATTTT.